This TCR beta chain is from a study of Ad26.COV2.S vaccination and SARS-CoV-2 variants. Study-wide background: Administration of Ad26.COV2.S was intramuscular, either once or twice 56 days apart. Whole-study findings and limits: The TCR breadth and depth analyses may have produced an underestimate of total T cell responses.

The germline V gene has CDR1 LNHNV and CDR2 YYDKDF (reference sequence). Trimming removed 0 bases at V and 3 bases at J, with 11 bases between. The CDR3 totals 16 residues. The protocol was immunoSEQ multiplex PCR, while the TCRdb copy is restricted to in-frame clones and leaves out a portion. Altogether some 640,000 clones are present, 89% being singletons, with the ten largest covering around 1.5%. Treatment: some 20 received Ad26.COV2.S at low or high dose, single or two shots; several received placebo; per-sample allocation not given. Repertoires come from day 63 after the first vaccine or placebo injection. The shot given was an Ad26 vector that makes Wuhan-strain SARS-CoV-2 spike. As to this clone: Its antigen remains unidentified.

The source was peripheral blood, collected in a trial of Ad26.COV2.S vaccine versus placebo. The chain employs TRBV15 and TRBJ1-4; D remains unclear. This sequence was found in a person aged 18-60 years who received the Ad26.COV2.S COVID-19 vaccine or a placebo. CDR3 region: CATSRDQSAANEKLFF. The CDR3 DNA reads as TGTGCCACCAGCAGAGATCAATCGGCAGCTAATGAAAAACTGTTTTTT.